The clone carrying this T cell receptor beta chain is medium-sized in the sample. Its specificity is unknown. The assay was immunoSEQ multiplex PCR, and TCRdb's table has in-frame clones only and misses some. In the table there are roughly 140,000 clones, roughly 90% of which are singletons. V lost 1 base, J lost 9 bases, and 5 bases lay in between. The germline V gene has CDR1 SGHNT and CDR2 YYREEE (reference sequence). This CDR3 is built from 11 residues. The data were obtained in a study of T cell responses to AZD1222 COVID-19 vaccine. Study results and limitations: It should be noted that donors were predominantly white British and more often female, and clonal diversity was possibly underestimated. Nearly half of unique spike-specific TCRs reportedly avoided B.1.351 and B.1.1.7 mutated regions.

The rearrangement uses TRBV5-4 and TRBJ2-1, with D unresolved. This TCR was recovered from an adult who received the AZD1222 COVID-19 vaccine. The sample consisted of peripheral blood, taken 28 days after the second AZD1222 dose. This chain's CDR3 is CASSLTGEQFF. The CDR3 bases are TGTGCCAGCAGCTTGACGGGTGAGCAGTTCTTC.